The 30 T cell receptor beta chains reported below all come from one sample, sequenced in a study of tumor and adjacent non-tumor tissue in lung cancer. No cell sorting was done before RNA was extracted from the tissue. The normal lung tissue was taken more than 3 cm from the tumor edge. A modified ARM-PCR protocol with three rounds of nested PCR amplified TCRbeta. Via MiXCR, TCRdb re-called the multiplex PCR reads, giving one row per CDR3 protein. The sample includes tens of thousands of distinct CDR3 sequences, 74% of them seen just once. Sequencing input: distant non-tumor lung tissue. All receptors come from a woman in her sixties or seventies with non-small cell lung cancer.

Notes on this clonotype: Since the CDR3 does not end with the conserved phenylalanine or tryptophan, this likely comes from a read error. The rearrangement links TRBV28 to TRBJ1-2; TRBD1 is a possible D gene (6 bases). The CDR3 has 15 amino acids. From germline, CDR1 is MDHEN and CDR2 SYDVKM. This chain's CDR3 is CATSLWGASNYDYTI. As DNA, the CDR3 is TGTGCCACCAGTTTATGGGGGGCGTCTAATTATGACTACACCATC.

Regarding this clonotype: Because the CDR3 is missing its conserved closing phenylalanine or tryptophan, this is likely a read error. This chain uses TRBV28 with TRBJ2-7; no reliable D call. CDR3 size: 12 residues. Trimming pared 9 bases from V and 2 bases from J, leaving 11 bases between. Germline CDR1 MDHEN, CDR2 SYDVKM. The CDR3 region is CASFQAPYEQYS. CDR3 nucleotide sequence: TGTGCCAGTTTCCAGGCTCCCTACGAGCAGTACTCC.

As DNA, the CDR3 is TGTGCCAACAGTTCCCTCGGACTATACGAGCAGTACTTC. This encodes CANSSLGLYEQYF. V is TRBV11-2 and J is TRBJ2-7; TRBD2 might be the D (6 bases). Trimming removed 10 bases from V and 4 bases from J, with 17 bases in between. CDR1 SGHAT and CDR2 FQNNGV come from the germline V gene. The length of the CDR3 is 13 residues.

A single count supports this clonotype. The missing conserved phenylalanine or tryptophan at the end of this CDR3 makes a read error likely. The chain couples TRBV11-1 to TRBJ2-1; a possible D gene is TRBD2 (6 bases). The CDR3 runs 17 residues. Trimming pared 6 bases from V and 0 bases from J, leaving 18 bases between. Per germline, CDR1 SGHAT and CDR2 FQDESV (reference sequence). The CDR3 loop reads CASRRGFAPSSYNEQFL. The CDR3 DNA reads as TGTGCCAGCAGGCGGGGTTTCGCACCGAGCTCCTACAATGAGCAGTTCTTA.

A word on this clonotype: At one boundary the junction diverges from the germline segment, which might be a read error. V usage is TRBV29-1 and J usage is TRBJ1-6, with D perhaps TRBD1 (6 bases). The CDR3 has 12 residues. Germline CDR1 and CDR2: SQVTM and ANQGSEA. Here the CDR3 reads CSVGHGGSPLYF. The CDR3 region has the DNA TGCAGCGTCGGACACGGGGGCTCACCCCTCTACTTT.

A remark on this clonotype: A junction boundary mismatches the germline segment, possibly from a read error. The chain combines TRBV4-3 with TRBJ2-2, with D uncertain. The CDR3 has 16 amino acids. Germline V CDR1 and CDR2: LGHNA, YSLEER. The CDR3 here is CASNQEVNYHTRELFF. CDR3 in DNA: TGTGCCAGCAACCAAGAAGTAAACTACCACACCAGGGAGCTGTTTTTT.

This rearrangement joins TRBV2 to TRBJ1-1; 7 positions match TRBD1. Germline CDR1 and CDR2: SNHLY and FYNNEI. V dropped 9 bases and J dropped 4; count of bases not matched to a gene: 17. This CDR3 region has 16 residues. The chain's CDR3 is CAREGGATGSSTEAFF. The CDR3 DNA reads as TGTGCCAGAGAGGGGGGGGCGACAGGGTCTAGCACTGAAGCTTTCTTT.

As for this clonotype: A much more abundant neighbour one base away suggests this may be a read error. The chain combines TRBV28 with TRBJ1-6; the match to TRBD1 covers 9 bases. J gave up 7 bases and V 8 bases, and 15 bases lay outside the gene matches. Per the germline V gene, CDR1 is MDHEN and CDR2 is SYDVKM. The CDR3 is made up of 17 amino acids. The CDR3 nucleotides read TGTGCCAGCTGTACCCCCACCCCGGGGACAGGGAATTCACCCCTCCACTTT. Translating gives CASCTPTPGTGNSPLHF.

Concerning this clonotype itself: The junction departs from germline at one end; a sequencing error may be responsible. V and J are TRBV14 and TRBJ1-1, with 9 bases aligning to TRBD1. The V gene's germline CDR1 is SGHDN and CDR2 FVKESK. This CDR3 spans 12 amino acids. CDR3 nucleotide sequence: TGTGCCAGCAGCTGGGACAGGGTGGATGCTTCCTTT. Encoded protein: CASSWDRVDASF.

This clonotype was observed once. At one boundary the junction diverges from the germline segment, which might be a read error. V is TRBV14 and J is TRBJ1-2; a weak D match, TRBD1 (6 bases). The CDR3 extends over 16 amino acids. Germline V gene sequence: CDR1 SGHDN, CDR2 FVKESK. CDR3 in amino acids: CASSQARGGWSVGYIF. CDR3 sequence (DNA): TGTGCCAGCAGCCAAGCCAGGGGAGGGTGGAGTGTCGGCTACATCTTC.

Concerning this clonotype itself: Relative to the germline gene, one junction end is altered; a read error may explain this. The V gene is TRBV25-1, the J gene TRBJ2-2, with a tentative D call TRBD1 (6 bases). The CDR3 runs 15 residues. CDR1 and CDR2 (germline): MGHDK, SYGVNS. As DNA, the CDR3 is TGTGCCAGCAGTGGATTGCAGGGGAACACCGGGGAGCTCTTTTTT. It is translated as CASSGLQGNTGELFF.

This clonotype was observed a single time. An end of the junction differs from the germline gene, which may be a read error. This sequence joins TRBV4-3 and TRBJ2-3; 13 nucleotides align to TRBD2. CDR3 length equals 15 residues. Germline CDR1 reads LGHNA; CDR2 reads YSLEER. DNA of the CDR3: TGCGCCAGCAGTCAAGGACTAGCGGGGGTAGATATGCAGTATTTT. Protein sequence: CASSQGLAGVDMQYF.

A note on this clonotype: At one end the junction does not follow the germline gene, possibly because of a read error. The chain is built from TRBV7-9 and TRBJ1-1; D ambiguous. Per germline, CDR1 SEHNR and CDR2 FQNEAQ (reference sequence). This CDR3 region has 13 residues. The CDR3 region has the DNA TGTACCAGCAGCTTAAAGCCTAACACTGAAGCTTTCTTT. This encodes CTSSLKPNTEAFF.

Only one count was recorded for this clonotype. One junction end disagrees with the germline gene, perhaps due to a read error. The V gene is TRBV5-1, the J gene TRBJ2-1, with D possibly being TRBD1 (6 bases). The CDR3 has 15 residues. Germline assignment: CDR1 SGHRS and CDR2 YFSETQ. The CDR3 sequence is CASSHRDTAKNGQFF. The CDR3 nucleotides read TGCGCCAGCAGTCACCGGGACACGGCCAAGAATGGGCAGTTCTTC.

About this clonotype itself: The junction departs from the called germline gene at one end, perhaps through a read error. The V gene is TRBV12-3 or TRBV12-4, the J gene TRBJ2-7, with D possibly matching TRBD1 (6 bases). The CDR3 is made up of 14 amino acids. CDR3 sequence (DNA): TGTGCCGGCAGTTTGGACAGTCGAACCTACGAGGAGTACTTC. Amino acids: CAGSLDSRTYEEYF.

In regard to this clonotype: A much bigger clone sits one base away, suggesting this may be a read error. This chain connects TRBV30 to TRBJ2-6; 9 nucleotides align to TRBD1. CDR1 and CDR2 from the germline V gene are GTSNPN and SVGIG (reference sequence). The length of the CDR3 is 13 residues. The CDR3 nucleotides read TGTGTCTGGACAGGGGATGGGGCCAACGTCCTGACTTTC. This encodes CVWTGDGANVLTF. Looking up the rest from reference TRBV30 and TRBJ2-6 gives the full variable domain: SQTIHQWPATLVQPVGSPLSLECTVEGTSNPNLYWYRQAAGRGLQLLFYSVGIGQISSEVPQNLSASRPQDRQFILSSKKLLLSDSGFYLCVWTGDGANVLTFGAGSRLTVL.

In regard to this clonotype: Sequence at one end of the junction differs from germline and may be a read error. This rearrangement joins TRBV28 to TRBJ1-1, with D maybe TRBD1 (5 bases). CDR3 length: 15 amino acids. Germline V gene data show CDR1 as MDHEN and CDR2 as SYDVKM. The CDR3 here is CASSLRGAMNAEAFF. CDR3 DNA: TGTGCCAGCAGTTTAAGAGGGGCCATGAACGCTGAGGCTTTCTTT.

A word on this clonotype: The junction departs from germline at one end; a sequencing error may be responsible. The rearrangement joins TRBV6-6 to TRBJ2-1; 9 bases align to TRBD1. Germline CDR1 is MNHNY and CDR2 is SVGAGI (reference sequence). The CDR3 extends over 18 amino acids. The CDR3 region has the DNA TGTGCCAGCAGTCACAGGGGGCTGGCCTGGGCGTCGTACAATGAGCAATTCTTC. This gives the protein CASSHRGLAWASYNEQFF.

Note on this clonotype: One base away lies a much larger clone, so this may be a sequencing read error. The chain combines TRBV29-1 with TRBJ2-1, with D perhaps being TRBD1 or TRBD2 (7 bases each). The CDR3 extends over 16 amino acids. Looked up from germline, CDR1 is SQVTM and CDR2 is ANQGSEA. CDR3 nucleotides: TGCGGCGTTGAGAGCGGGACAGTTGACTCCTACAATGAGCAGTTCTTC. Its protein is CGVESGTVDSYNEQFF.

This clonotype has just a few counts. One base away lies a much larger clone, so this may be a sequencing read error. The chain uses TRBV28 and TRBJ1-2; 12 nucleotides agree with TRBD1. CDR3 length: 15 amino acids. The junction had 8 bases not matched to a gene; V was cut back by 6 bases and J by 6 bases. Germline values: CDR1 MDHEN, CDR2 SYDVKM. In nucleotides, the CDR3 is TGTGCCAGCAGCCCCGGGACAGGGGGCTCCCATGGCTACACCTTC. Protein sequence: CASSPGTGGSHGYTF.

The chain has TRBV20-1 and TRBJ1-5; D perhaps matches TRBD1 (6 bases). The V gene lost 6 bases and the J gene lost 3 bases, with 15 bases spanning the gap. In germline, CDR1 is DFQATT, CDR2 SNEGSKA (reference sequence). The CDR3 runs 14 residues. For the CDR3, the DNA is TGCAGTGCCCCGGACAGAGTAAACAATCAGCCCCAGCATTTT. This sequence encodes CSAPDRVNNQPQHF.

This clonotype was picked up many times. This chain joins TRBV5-1 and TRBJ1-5; D call uncertain. V dropped 4 bases and J dropped 5 bases, with 10 bases sitting between them. The germline V gene encodes CDR1 SGHRS and CDR2 YFSETQ. There are 13 residues in the CDR3. The CDR3 sequence: CASSPDGDQPQHF. The CDR3, as DNA: TGCGCCAGCAGCCCAGACGGAGATCAGCCCCAGCATTTT.

The J gene is TRBJ2-1, the V gene TRBV6-2 or TRBV6-3, with a weak D call TRBD2 (6 bases). This CDR3 has 13 amino acids. The germline V gene has CDR1 MNHEY and CDR2 SVGEGT. Trimming left V 5 bases short and J 9 bases short, with 14 bases between. CDR3 sequence: CASSIRRGGEQFF. DNA for the CDR3: TGTGCCAGCAGTATAAGGCGGGGAGGTGAGCAGTTCTTC.

About this clonotype itself: The junction shows a germline mismatch at one end, possibly a read error. The chain is built from TRBV12-3 or TRBV12-4 and TRBJ1-5, with D possibly matching TRBD1 (5 bases). The CDR3 extends over 15 amino acids. As DNA, the CDR3 is TGTGCCAGCAGCCCACCGGGGCGGGGCGGCCAGCCCCGGCATTTT. It is translated as CASSPPGRGGQPRHF.

This clonotype has only a few counts. The chain has TRBV19 and TRBJ2-1, with 11 bases matching TRBD2. Germline lookup yields CDR1 LNHDA and CDR2 SQIVND (reference sequence). V shed 3 bases, J shed 3 bases, and the junction held 4 bases outside the gene matches. The CDR3 is 16 amino acids. Written as DNA, the CDR3 is TGTGCCAGTAGTATTACGACTAGCGGGAACTACAATGAGCAGTTCTTC. Its protein is CASSITTSGNYNEQFF.

As for this clonotype: One end of the junction fails to match germline, which may point to a read error. The rearrangement joins TRBV4-3 to TRBJ2-3; TRBD1 matches 11 bases. The CDR3 has 15 residues. Germline lookup yields CDR1 LGHNA and CDR2 YSLEER. The DNA for the CDR3 is TGCGCTAGCAACCAGGGACAGGGGGTATCAGATACGCAGTATTTT. It translates to CASNQGQGVSDTQYF.

To note about this clonotype: One end of the junction does not line up with germline, which may come from a read error. The CDR3 nucleotides are TGTGCCAGCGGCCCGTGGACTAGCGGGAGGACCTCCTACGAGCAGTACTTC. Its translation is CASGPWTSGRTSYEQYF. This chain joins TRBV4-3 and TRBJ2-7, with 14 bases aligning to TRBD2. This CDR3 region has 17 residues. Germline loops: CDR1 LGHNA, CDR2 YSLEER.

Regarding this clonotype: This is likely a read error, given that the CDR3 carries no conserved phenylalanine or tryptophan at its end. The gene calls are TRBV5-1 and TRBJ2-6; 8 bases match TRBD2. The CDR3 length is 19 residues. The V gene's germline CDR1 is SGHRS and CDR2 YFSETQ. After removal of 5 bases from V and 0 bases from J, the junction contained 13 bases not matched to a gene. Here the CDR3 DNA reads TGCGCCAGCAGTTCGGGGGGGGCGGACCCGATCTCTGGGGCCAACGTCCTGACTTTA. Its protein product is CASSSGGADPISGANVLTL.

Regarding this clonotype: Given the absence of the conserved phenylalanine or tryptophan at the CDR3 end, a read error is likely. The chain recombines TRBV6-5 with TRBJ2-5; 7 bases agree with TRBD1. V lost 5 bases and J lost 6; bases outside the gene matches: 9. Germline lookup yields CDR1 MNHEY and CDR2 SVGAGI. CDR3 size: 14 residues. The chain's CDR3 is CASSRTGDQKTQYI. The CDR3 bases are TGTGCCAGCAGTCGGACAGGAGATCAAAAGACCCAGTACATC.

The chain links TRBV28 to TRBJ2-7, with D perhaps given as TRBD1 or TRBD2 (5 bases each). With 10 bases removed from V and 6 bases from J, the gap between germline ends came to 25 bases. The germline gives CDR1 MDHEN, CDR2 SYDVKM. The CDR3 is made up of 15 amino acids. The CDR3 here is CAINFGLGHRPEQYF. The CDR3 region has the DNA TGTGCCATCAATTTCGGACTCGGACACCGCCCCGAGCAGTACTTC.